Below are 30 T cell receptor beta chains sequenced from a single sample in a study of blood T cell repertoires in COVID-19. This table comes from immunoSEQ multiplex PCR, and its TCRdb copy is limited to in-frame clones, with some not included. This sample has approximately 250,000 clones, with roughly 89% found just once. The sample consisted of PBMCs or T cells enriched from blood (not recorded which). The receptors were sampled from a woman in her 30s who had recovered from COVID-19.

This clone was counted only a few times. V usage is TRBV5-1 and J usage is TRBJ1-4, with D unresolved. This CDR3 has 13 residues. Trimming cost V 4 bases and J 8 bases, with 12 bases left between them. Germline loops: CDR1 SGHRS, CDR2 YFSETQ. The CDR3 DNA follows: TGCGCCAGCAGCCGACGGAGAGGGGAAAAACTGTTTTTT. Protein product: CASSRRRGEKLFF. Using reference TRBV5-1 and TRBJ1-4 for the parts outside the CDR3, the full variable domain is KAGVTQTPRYLIKTRGQQVTLSCSPISGHRSVSWYQQTPGQGLQFLFEYFSETQRNKGNFPGRFSGRQFSNSRSEMNVSTLELGDSALYLCASSRRRGEKLFFGSGTQLSVL.

This rearrangement joins TRBV28 to TRBJ1-5; 10 bases fit TRBD1. The germline gives CDR1 MDHEN, CDR2 SYDVKM. The CDR3 runs to 15 residues. Trimming took 4 bases from V and 3 from J; bases not matched to a gene: 3. The CDR3 spells CASSYGQGDNQPQHF. The DNA for the CDR3 is TGTGCCAGCAGTTATGGACAGGGGGACAATCAGCCCCAGCATTTT.

The chain uses TRBV4-1 and TRBJ2-1, with 11 nucleotides matching TRBD2. Germline loops: CDR1 MGHRA, CDR2 YSYEKL. V gave up 4 bases and J gave up 6 bases; unmatched junction bases: 8. The CDR3 consists of 16 residues. CDR3 loop: CASSPLAGGPGNEQFF. CDR3 nucleotide sequence: TGCGCCAGCAGCCCCTTAGCGGGAGGGCCTGGCAATGAGCAGTTCTTC.

This rearrangement joins TRBV19 to TRBJ2-7, with 10 nucleotides matching TRBD1. In germline, CDR1 is LNHDA, CDR2 SQIVND (reference sequence). The CDR3 contains 13 residues. After removal of 5 bases from V and 5 bases from J, the junction contained 3 bases not matched to a gene. CDR3 coding DNA: TGTGCCAGTAGTCCAGGGACAGGGGACGAGCAGTACTTC. It translates to CASSPGTGDEQYF.

The V gene is TRBV3-1 (or the pseudogene TRBV3-2), the J gene TRBJ1-1; 7 positions match TRBD1. V lost 2 bases and J lost 0; bases outside the gene matches: 3. The V gene's germline CDR1 is LGHDT and CDR2 YNNKEL (reference sequence). The CDR3 is made up of 15 amino acids. The CDR3 bases are TGTGCCAGCAGCCAACCGGGACAGTTGAACACTGAAGCTTTCTTT. Protein: CASSQPGQLNTEAFF.

This clone was seen just once. The chain uses TRBV20-1 and TRBJ2-7; TRBD1 is a possible D gene (6 bases). The CDR3 is 11 amino acids. Germline V gives CDR1 DFQATT, CDR2 SNEGSKA (reference sequence). V was shortened by 6 bases and J by 6 bases, with 12 bases between the two germline ends. CDR3 loop: CSASRGSEQYF. Here the CDR3 DNA reads TGCAGTGCATCAAGGGGGTCCGAGCAGTACTTC.

The rearrangement joins TRBV6-5 to TRBJ1-2; D is unclear. Deletions cut 8 bases from V and 5 bases from J, with 12 bases between. The germline V gene encodes CDR1 MNHEY and CDR2 SVGAGI. The CDR3 is 12 amino acids. CDR3 bases: TGTGCCAGCGGACGAGGGCCTTATGGCTACACCTTC. Translating it yields CASGRGPYGYTF.

The chain carries TRBV27 and TRBJ2-2; 7 nucleotides line up with TRBD2. Germline trimming cut 1 base from V and 5 bases from J; bases unmatched to any gene: 4. The CDR3 length is 15 residues. The germline gives CDR1 MNHEY, CDR2 SMNVEV (reference sequence). For the CDR3, the DNA is TGTGCCAGCAGTTTATATTTAGCGGGTACCGGGGAGCTGTTTTTT. Translated, it gives CASSLYLAGTGELFF.

The CDR3 DNA reads as TGTGCCAGCAGTTTACGGTTAAACTATGGCTACACCTTC. Amino acids: CASSLRLNYGYTF. J is TRBJ1-2 and V is TRBV28; no clear D. Trimming pared 2 bases from V and 2 bases from J, leaving 6 bases between. This CDR3 spans 13 amino acids. From germline, CDR1 is MDHEN and CDR2 SYDVKM.

V and J are TRBV7-9 and TRBJ1-1; 7 bases are shared with TRBD1. With 6 bases clipped from V and 1 base from J, the junction kept 5 bases outside the gene matches. In germline, CDR1 is SEHNR, CDR2 FQNEAQ (reference sequence). The CDR3 has 14 amino acids. The CDR3 here is CASRVGTANTEAFF. The CDR3 region has the DNA TGTGCCAGCAGGGTAGGGACAGCGAACACTGAAGCTTTCTTT.

The V and J genes are TRBV19 and TRBJ2-3; the D gene is possibly TRBD2 (6 bases). The CDR3 is made up of 16 amino acids. Germline-derived CDR1 and CDR2 are LNHDA and SQIVND (reference sequence). V dropped 6 bases and J dropped 1 base, with 17 bases sitting between them. The CDR3 DNA sequence: TGTGCCAGTAGCGGGAGATGGGATGGGGGCACAGATACGCAGTATTTT. It translates to CASSGRWDGGTDTQYF.

V gene TRBV4-2 combines with J gene TRBJ2-5, with TRBD2 matching over 13 bases. The CDR3 runs 16 residues. Losses at the gene ends were 3 bases for V and 4 bases for J; bases not matched to a gene: 5. Looked up from germline, CDR1 is LGHNA and CDR2 is YNFKEQ. The CDR3 region is CASSHPGTSGTETQYF. In DNA, the CDR3 is TGTGCCAGCAGCCACCCCGGGACTAGCGGGACAGAGACCCAGTACTTC.

The gene calls are TRBV27 and TRBJ2-7; a possible D gene is TRBD1 (5 bases). CDR1 is MNHEY and CDR2 is SMNVEV in the germline V gene (reference sequence). The CDR3 spans 13 residues. V was cut by 6 bases and J by 3 bases, with 12 bases left in between. CDR3 bases: TGTGCCAGCAGAGGTACAGGCCTCTACGAGCAGTACTTC. Translation gives CASRGTGLYEQYF.

The rearrangement uses TRBV14 and TRBJ1-1; D uncertain. This CDR3 spans 15 amino acids. Germline lookup yields CDR1 SGHDN and CDR2 FVKESK. Trimming removed 8 bases from V and 1 base from J, with 17 bases in between. CDR3 sequence reads: CASVKRRETNTEAFF. As DNA, the CDR3 is TGTGCCAGCGTAAAGCGGAGGGAGACGAACACTGAAGCTTTCTTT.

This sequence joins TRBV12-5 and TRBJ2-7; 7 bases agree with TRBD2. The J segment lost 0 bases and the V segment lost 9 bases, leaving 8 bases of the junction unmatched. Germline lookup yields CDR1 LGHNT and CDR2 FRNRAP. This CDR3 spans 14 amino acids. The CDR3 DNA sequence: TGTGCTAGGGGGGGAGGGTTCAGCTCCTACGAGCAGTACTTC. Translating gives CARGGGFSSYEQYF.

The chain joins TRBV4-3 to TRBJ1-6; D gene unclear. CDR3 size: 15 residues. The germline V gene encodes CDR1 LGHNA and CDR2 YSLEER. V gave up 0 bases and J gave up 4 bases, with 7 bases separating them. This chain's CDR3 is CASSQDPGYNSPLHF. The CDR3 region has the DNA TGCGCCAGCAGCCAAGATCCGGGTTATAATTCACCCCTCCACTTT.

The rearrangement links TRBV28 to TRBJ1-4; D is perhaps TRBD1 (6 bases). The germline CDR1 and CDR2 sequences are MDHEN and SYDVKM. V dropped 2 bases and J dropped 7 bases, with 17 bases sitting between them. This CDR3 spans 16 amino acids. The CDR3 loop is CASSLRGGSHGEKLFF. The CDR3 nucleotides read TGTGCCAGCAGTTTACGAGGGGGATCTCACGGTGAAAAACTGTTTTTT. The entire variable domain, with the rest obtained from reference TRBV28 and TRBJ1-4, is as follows: DVKVTQSSRYLVKRTGEKVFLECVQDMDHENMFWYRQDPGLGLRLIYFSYDVKMKEKGDIPEGYSVSREKKERFSLILESASTNQTSMYLCASSLRGGSHGEKLFFGSGTQLSVL.

The chain carries TRBV5-4 and TRBJ1-1; tentatively, D is TRBD1 (5 bases). From germline, CDR1 is SGHNT and CDR2 YYREEE (reference sequence). Deletions cut 2 bases from V and 0 bases from J, with 8 bases between. This CDR3 spans 14 amino acids. CDR3 sequence (DNA): TGTGCCAGCAGCTTCCAGGGAATGAACACTGAAGCTTTCTTT. As protein: CASSFQGMNTEAFF.

The DNA of the CDR3 is TGTGCCAGCACACAAGAGGTGGGGGCAGGCTACACCTTC. This gives the protein CASTQEVGAGYTF. J is TRBJ1-2 and V is TRBV28; tentative D call: TRBD1 (6 bases). Germline loops: CDR1 MDHEN, CDR2 SYDVKM. The CDR3 loop spans 13 amino acids. V was pared by 7 bases and J by 8 bases, with 17 bases between.

This chain joins TRBV18 and TRBJ2-1; 9 nucleotides match TRBD1. The germline V gene encodes CDR1 KGHSH and CDR2 LQKENI. Germline trimming cut 3 bases from V and 7 bases from J; bases unmatched to any gene: 1. This CDR3 is 13 amino acids long. The CDR3: CASSPGQGNEQFF. For the CDR3, the DNA is TGTGCCAGCTCACCGGGACAGGGTAATGAGCAGTTCTTC.

The chain uses TRBV7-3 and TRBJ1-5, with D unclear. The CDR3 consists of 13 residues. Germline values: CDR1 SGHTA, CDR2 FQGTGA. Trimming removed 2 bases at V and 0 bases at J, with 2 bases between. CDR3 nucleotide sequence: TGTGCCAGCAGCTTACATAGCAATCAGCCCCAGCATTTT. It specifies CASSLHSNQPQHF.

The chain joins TRBV7-2 to TRBJ1-4; weak D call: TRBD1 (5 bases). The germline gives CDR1 SGHTA, CDR2 FQGNSA. The CDR3 covers 13 residues. Trimming left V 7 bases short and J 4 bases short, with 10 bases between. The CDR3 sequence: CASNSGFNEKLFF. The CDR3 region has the DNA TGTGCCAGCAACTCAGGGTTTAATGAAAAACTGTTTTTT.

V and J are TRBV28 and TRBJ1-3, with D tentatively TRBD1 (5 bases). CDR3 length: 14 residues. V lost 6 bases and J lost 0, with 9 bases in between. Germline assignment: CDR1 MDHEN and CDR2 SYDVKM. The chain's CDR3 is CASSRDYSGNTIYF. The DNA of the CDR3 is TGTGCCAGCAGCCGGGACTACTCTGGAAACACCATATATTTT.

The rearrangement links TRBV19 to TRBJ2-1; 9 bases match TRBD1. Trimming took 5 bases from V and 6 from J; bases not matched to a gene: 8. The CDR3 is made up of 15 amino acids. Germline values: CDR1 LNHDA, CDR2 SQIVND (reference sequence). The DNA of the CDR3 is TGTGCCAGTAGTTTCGGGACAGGGAGAAGCAATGAGCAGTTCTTC. Protein product: CASSFGTGRSNEQFF.

The chain recombines TRBV28 with TRBJ1-1; D is perhaps TRBD1 (5 bases). This CDR3 is 15 amino acids long. Germline CDR1 MDHEN, CDR2 SYDVKM. V shed 2 bases and J shed 5 bases, with 15 bases lying between them. CDR3 coding DNA: TGTGCCAGCAGTTTAGAACAGGCCGTGTGGACTGAAGCTTTCTTT. Its protein product is CASSLEQAVWTEAFF.

This chain connects TRBV3-1 (or the pseudogene TRBV3-2) to TRBJ2-3, with TRBD1 matching 7 bases. Germline assignment: CDR1 LGHDT and CDR2 YNNKEL (reference sequence). With 1 base clipped from V and 2 bases from J, the junction kept 15 bases outside the gene matches. CDR3 length: 19 amino acids. CDR3 sequence reads: CASSQGGDRALLNTDTQYF. In DNA, the CDR3 is TGTGCCAGCAGCCAAGGGGGTGACAGGGCCCTCTTAAACACAGATACGCAGTATTTT.

The chain links TRBV5-6 to TRBJ2-1; D may be TRBD2 (6 bases). The CDR3 contains 18 residues. Trimming removed 0 bases at V and 6 bases at J, with 22 bases between. Germline V gives CDR1 SGHDT, CDR2 YYEEEE. DNA of the CDR3: TGTGCCAGCAGCTTGGCCGTGAGATGGGTAGCGGTCTCCAATGAGCAGTTCTTC. Protein: CASSLAVRWVAVSNEQFF. The whole variable domain, filled in from reference TRBV5-6 and TRBJ2-1, reads DAGVTQSPTHLIKTRGQQVTLRCSPKSGHDTVSWYQQALGQGPQFIFQYYEEEERQRGNFPDRFSGHQFPNYSSELNVNALLLGDSALYLCASSLAVRWVAVSNEQFFGPGTRLTVL.

The rearrangement links TRBV7-2 to TRBJ2-7; D call uncertain. This CDR3 has 17 amino acids. In germline, CDR1 is SGHTA, CDR2 FQGNSA. V gave up 1 base and J gave up 4 bases, with 20 bases separating them. DNA of the CDR3: TGTGCCAGCAGCTTAGGCTCTACAGTCCCTCCGGTTTACGAGCAGTACTTC. As protein: CASSLGSTVPPVYEQYF.

The chain has TRBV9 and TRBJ2-3; D gene ambiguous. The length of the CDR3 is 12 residues. V gave up 3 bases and J gave up 2 bases, with 4 bases separating them. CDR1 is SGDLS and CDR2 is YYNGEE in the germline V gene. In DNA, the CDR3 is TGTGCCAGCAGCGCCTACACAGATACGCAGTATTTT. This translates into CASSAYTDTQYF.

The chain employs TRBV20-1 and TRBJ1-6; TRBD1 is a possible D gene (6 bases). Germline V lookup: CDR1 DFQATT, CDR2 SNEGSKA (reference sequence). With 3 bases removed from V and 0 bases from J, the gap between germline ends came to 12 bases. The CDR3 is 16 residues long. The CDR3 nucleotides read TGCAGTGCTAGTTCCAGGGGAAGCTCCTATAATTCACCCCTCCACTTT. As protein: CSASSRGSSYNSPLHF.